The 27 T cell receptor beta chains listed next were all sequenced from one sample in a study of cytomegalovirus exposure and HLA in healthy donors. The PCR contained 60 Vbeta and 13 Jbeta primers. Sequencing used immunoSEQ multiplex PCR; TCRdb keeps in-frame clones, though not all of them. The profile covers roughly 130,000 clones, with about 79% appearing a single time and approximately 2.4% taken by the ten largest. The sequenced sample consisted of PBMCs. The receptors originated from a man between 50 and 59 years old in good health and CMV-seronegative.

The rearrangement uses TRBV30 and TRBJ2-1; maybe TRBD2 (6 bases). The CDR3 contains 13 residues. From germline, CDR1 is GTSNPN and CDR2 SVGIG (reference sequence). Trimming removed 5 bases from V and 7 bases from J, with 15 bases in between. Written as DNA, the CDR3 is TGTGCCTGGGATAGTGGGGGGTGGAATGAGCAGTTCTTC. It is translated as CAWDSGGWNEQFF.

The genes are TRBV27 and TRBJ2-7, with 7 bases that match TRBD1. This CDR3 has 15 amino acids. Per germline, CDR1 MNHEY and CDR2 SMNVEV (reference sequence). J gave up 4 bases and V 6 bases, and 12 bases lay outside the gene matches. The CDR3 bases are TGTGCCAGCAGCAATACCGGGACAGTGCCGTACGAGCAGTACTTC. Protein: CASSNTGTVPYEQYF.

In DNA, the CDR3 is TGTGCCAGCAGCTCGGCGGGCCCAGGGAGGAACTATGGCTACACCTTC. Translation: CASSSAGPGRNYGYTF. The V call is TRBV7-2, the J call TRBJ1-2; a weak D match, TRBD1 (5 bases). The CDR3 has 16 amino acids. The V and J ends lost 4 bases and 2 bases respectively, with 17 bases between them. The germline gives CDR1 SGHTA, CDR2 FQGNSA.

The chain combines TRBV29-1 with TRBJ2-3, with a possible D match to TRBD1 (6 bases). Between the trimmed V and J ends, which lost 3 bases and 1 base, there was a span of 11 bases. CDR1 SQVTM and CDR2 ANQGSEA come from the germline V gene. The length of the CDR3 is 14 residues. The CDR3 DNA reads TGCAGCGTTGAGGGCAGGGGCCGCACAGATACGCAGTATTTT. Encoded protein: CSVEGRGRTDTQYF.

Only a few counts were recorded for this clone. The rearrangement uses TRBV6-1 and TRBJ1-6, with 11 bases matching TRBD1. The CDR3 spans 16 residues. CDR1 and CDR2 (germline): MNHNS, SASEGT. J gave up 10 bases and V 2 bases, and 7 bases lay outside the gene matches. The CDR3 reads CASSEWEDRGLSPLHF. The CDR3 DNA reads TGTGCCAGCAGTGAATGGGAGGACAGGGGGCTGTCACCCCTCCACTTT.

Written as DNA, the CDR3 is TGTGCCAGAAGCGCCGGGACAGGGCGAGGCAATGAGCAGTTCTTC. This codes for CARSAGTGRGNEQFF. The J gene is TRBJ2-1, the V gene TRBV5-3; TRBD1 matches at 9 bases. TRBV5-3 is annotated as an ORF whose role is uncertain. V gave up 4 bases and J gave up 6 bases; unmatched junction bases: 8. The CDR3 loop spans 15 amino acids.

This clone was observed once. CDR3 residues: CASRPPSSGNTIYF. CDR3 sequence (DNA): TGTGCCAGCAGACCTCCCAGCTCTGGAAACACCATATATTTT. The gene calls are TRBV2 and TRBJ1-3; D remains unclear. Germline CDR1 and CDR2: SNHLY and FYNNEI. This CDR3 is built from 14 residues. The V end lost 6 bases, the J end lost 0 bases, and 9 bases lay between the germline ends.

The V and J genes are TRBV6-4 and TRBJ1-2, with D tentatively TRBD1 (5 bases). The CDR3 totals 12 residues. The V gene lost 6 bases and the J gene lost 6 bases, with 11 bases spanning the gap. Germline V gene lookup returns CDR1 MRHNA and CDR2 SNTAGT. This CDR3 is CASSPGGDGYTF. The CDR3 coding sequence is TGTGCCAGCAGCCCCGGGGGGGATGGCTACACCTTC.

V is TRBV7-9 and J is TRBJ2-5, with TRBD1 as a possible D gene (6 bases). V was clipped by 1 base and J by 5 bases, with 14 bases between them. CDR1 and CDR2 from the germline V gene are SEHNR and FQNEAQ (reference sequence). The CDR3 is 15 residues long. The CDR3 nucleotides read TGTGCCAGCAGCTTAGGCCGACAGGTCCGGGAGACCCAGTACTTC. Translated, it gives CASSLGRQVRETQYF.

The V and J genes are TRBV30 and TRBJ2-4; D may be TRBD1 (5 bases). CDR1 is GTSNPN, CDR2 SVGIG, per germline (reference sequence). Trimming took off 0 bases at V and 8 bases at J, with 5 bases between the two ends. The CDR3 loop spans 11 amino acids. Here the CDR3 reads CAWSVGDIQYF. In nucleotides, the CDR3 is TGTGCCTGGAGTGTAGGGGACATTCAGTACTTC.

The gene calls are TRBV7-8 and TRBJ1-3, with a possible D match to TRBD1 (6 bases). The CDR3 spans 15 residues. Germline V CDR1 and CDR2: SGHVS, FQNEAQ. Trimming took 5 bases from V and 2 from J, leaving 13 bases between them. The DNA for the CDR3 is TGTGCCAGCAGCCCCGGGGGGGGCACTGGAAACACCATATATTTT. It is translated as CASSPGGGTGNTIYF.

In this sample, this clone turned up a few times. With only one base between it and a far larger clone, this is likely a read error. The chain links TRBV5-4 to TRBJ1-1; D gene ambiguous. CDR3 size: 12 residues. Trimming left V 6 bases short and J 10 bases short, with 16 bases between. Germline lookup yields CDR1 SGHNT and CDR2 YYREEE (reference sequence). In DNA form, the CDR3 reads TGTGCCAGCATGTCTGCCAAGAGGGCAGCTTTCTTT. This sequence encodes CASMSAKRAAFF.

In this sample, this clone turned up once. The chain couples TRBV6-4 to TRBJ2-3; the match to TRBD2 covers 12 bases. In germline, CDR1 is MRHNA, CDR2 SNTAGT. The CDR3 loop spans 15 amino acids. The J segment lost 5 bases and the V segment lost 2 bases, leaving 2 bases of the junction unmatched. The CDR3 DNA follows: TGTGCCAGCAGTGACATGGGACTAGCGGGAGATACGCAGTATTTT. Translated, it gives CASSDMGLAGDTQYF.

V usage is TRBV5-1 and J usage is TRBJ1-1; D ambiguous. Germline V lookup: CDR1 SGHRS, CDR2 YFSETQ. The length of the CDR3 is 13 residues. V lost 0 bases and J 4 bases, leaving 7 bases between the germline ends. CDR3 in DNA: TGCGCCAGCAGCTTGGACTCGAGCACTGAAGCTTTCTTT. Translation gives CASSLDSSTEAFF.

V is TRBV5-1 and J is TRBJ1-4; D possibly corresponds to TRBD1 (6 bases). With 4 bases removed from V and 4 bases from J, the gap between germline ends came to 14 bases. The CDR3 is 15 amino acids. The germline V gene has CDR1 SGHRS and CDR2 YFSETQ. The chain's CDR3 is CASSEGQPINEKLFF. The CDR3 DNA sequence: TGCGCCAGCAGCGAAGGACAGCCGATTAATGAAAAACTGTTTTTT.

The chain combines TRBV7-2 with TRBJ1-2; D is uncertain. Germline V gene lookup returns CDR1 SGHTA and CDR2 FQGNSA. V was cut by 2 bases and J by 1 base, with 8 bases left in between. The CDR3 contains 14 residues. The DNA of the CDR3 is TGTGCCAGCAGCTTACCGACTTATAACTATGGCTACACCTTC. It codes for CASSLPTYNYGYTF.

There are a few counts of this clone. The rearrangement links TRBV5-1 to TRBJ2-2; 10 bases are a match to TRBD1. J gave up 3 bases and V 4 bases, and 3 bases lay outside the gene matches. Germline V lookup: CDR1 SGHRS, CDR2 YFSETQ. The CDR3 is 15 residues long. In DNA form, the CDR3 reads TGCGCCAGCAGCATCGGACAGGGGGACACCGGGGAGCTGTTTTTT. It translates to CASSIGQGDTGELFF.

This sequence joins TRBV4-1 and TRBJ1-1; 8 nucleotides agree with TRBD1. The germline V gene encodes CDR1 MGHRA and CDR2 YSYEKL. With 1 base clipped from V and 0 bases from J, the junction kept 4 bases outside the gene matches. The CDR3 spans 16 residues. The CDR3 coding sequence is TGCGCCAGCAGCCAAGGAAGGACAGGGATGAACACTGAAGCTTTCTTT. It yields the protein CASSQGRTGMNTEAFF.

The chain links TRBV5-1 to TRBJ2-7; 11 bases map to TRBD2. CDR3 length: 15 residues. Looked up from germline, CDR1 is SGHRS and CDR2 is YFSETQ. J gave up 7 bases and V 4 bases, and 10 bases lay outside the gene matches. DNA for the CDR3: TGCGCCAGCAGCAAAACTAGCGGGGGAGCGGGAGAGCAGTACTTC. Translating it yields CASSKTSGGAGEQYF.

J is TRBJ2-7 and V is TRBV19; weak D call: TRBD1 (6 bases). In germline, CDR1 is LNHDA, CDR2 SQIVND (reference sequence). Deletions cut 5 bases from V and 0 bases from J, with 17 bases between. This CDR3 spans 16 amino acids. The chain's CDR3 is CASSDIPGHYSYEQYF. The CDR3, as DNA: TGTGCCAGTAGTGACATTCCGGGACACTACTCCTACGAGCAGTACTTC.

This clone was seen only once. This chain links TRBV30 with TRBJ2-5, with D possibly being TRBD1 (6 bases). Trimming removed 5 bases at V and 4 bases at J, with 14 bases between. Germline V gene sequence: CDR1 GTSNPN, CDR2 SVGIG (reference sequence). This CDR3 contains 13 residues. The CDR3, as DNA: TGTGCCTGGGCCAGACAGGTTCGAGAGACCCAGTACTTC. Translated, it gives CAWARQVRETQYF.

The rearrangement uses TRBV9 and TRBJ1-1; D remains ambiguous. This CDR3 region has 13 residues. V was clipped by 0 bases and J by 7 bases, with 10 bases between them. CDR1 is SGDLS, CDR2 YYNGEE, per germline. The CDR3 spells CASSVDPHSEAFF. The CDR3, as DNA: TGTGCCAGCAGCGTAGATCCACACAGTGAAGCTTTCTTT.

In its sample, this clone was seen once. The CDR3 DNA is TGTGCCATCAGTGCATCCGGGACTAGCGGTGACACAGATACGCAGTATTTT. Its translation is CAISASGTSGDTDTQYF. The V and J genes are TRBV10-3 and TRBJ2-3; 11 nucleotides agree with TRBD2. Germline assignment: CDR1 ENHRY and CDR2 SYGVKD. V was pared by 4 bases and J by 2 bases, with 8 bases of the junction left unmatched. This CDR3 contains 17 residues.

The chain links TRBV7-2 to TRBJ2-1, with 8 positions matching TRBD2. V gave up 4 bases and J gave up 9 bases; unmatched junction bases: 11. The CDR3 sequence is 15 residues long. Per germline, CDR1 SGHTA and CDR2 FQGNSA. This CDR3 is CASSSERGIPGEQFF. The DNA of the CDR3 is TGTGCCAGCAGCTCAGAGCGGGGGATCCCCGGTGAGCAGTTCTTC.

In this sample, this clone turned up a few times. The CDR3 region has the DNA TGTGCCAGCAGCTTCGGACAGGCCCAAGAGACCCAGTACTTC. Translating it yields CASSFGQAQETQYF. The gene calls are TRBV7-2 and TRBJ2-5; 7 bases map to TRBD1. V shed 3 bases, J shed 1 base, and the junction held 2 bases outside the gene matches. In germline, CDR1 is SGHTA, CDR2 FQGNSA. The CDR3 has 14 amino acids.

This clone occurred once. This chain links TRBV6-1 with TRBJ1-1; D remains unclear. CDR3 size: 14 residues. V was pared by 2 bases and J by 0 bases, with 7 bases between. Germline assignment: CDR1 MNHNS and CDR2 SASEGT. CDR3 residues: CASSENPLNTEAFF. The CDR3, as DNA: TGTGCCAGCAGTGAAAATCCGTTGAACACTGAAGCTTTCTTT.

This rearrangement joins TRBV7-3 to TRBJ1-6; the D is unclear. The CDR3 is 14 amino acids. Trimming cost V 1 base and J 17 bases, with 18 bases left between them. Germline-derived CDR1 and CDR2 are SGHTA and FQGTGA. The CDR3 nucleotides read TGTGCCAGCAGCTTAAGAGCGAACAGCGGAAAAATCCACTTT. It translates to CASSLRANSGKIHF.